The 12 T cell receptor beta chains reported below all come from one sample, sequenced in a study of blood T cell repertoires in COVID-19. The data were produced by immunoSEQ multiplex PCR, yet TCRdb's version contains in-frame clones alone and is incomplete. The sample shows under 350,000 clones, 80% to 90% of them seen only once. Sequenced sample: PBMCs or T cells enriched from blood (not recorded which). Receptors originate from a middle-aged woman with acute COVID-19.

CDR3: CASSPNRGQETQYF. CDR3 bases: TGTGCCAGCTCACCGAACAGGGGGCAAGAGACCCAGTACTTC. The chain uses TRBV18 and TRBJ2-5; 8 bases map to TRBD1. There are 14 residues in the CDR3. Germline assignment: CDR1 KGHSH and CDR2 LQKENI. The junction had 2 bases not matched to a gene; V was cut back by 3 bases and J by 2 bases.

As regards this clone: At one of its ends the junction is not consistent with the germline gene, which may arise from a read error. The chain couples TRBV4-2 to TRBJ2-7; 7 bases align to TRBD1. The V gene's germline CDR1 is LGHNA and CDR2 YNFKEQ. The CDR3 extends over 15 amino acids. CDR3 in amino acids: CASSKEGQVGREQYF. The CDR3 DNA reads as TGTGCCAGCAGCAAAGAAGGACAGGTCGGACGCGAGCAGTACTTC.

The rearrangement links TRBV25-1 to TRBJ1-2, with 7 bases aligning to TRBD1. CDR1 and CDR2 (germline): MGHDK, SYGVNS. The CDR3 consists of 15 residues. J was trimmed by 10 bases and V by 4 bases; bases with no gene match: 15. This CDR3 is CASSADGQVFSSYTF. The CDR3 region has the DNA TGTGCCAGCAGTGCAGACGGACAGGTTTTCTCTTCCTACACCTTC.

This clone was picked up one time. The V and J genes are TRBV5-1 and TRBJ1-2; D remains ambiguous. The CDR3 consists of 14 residues. CDR1 is SGHRS, CDR2 YFSETQ, per germline. V was pared by 1 base and J by 3 bases, with 10 bases between. CDR3: CASSLRQADYGYTF. The CDR3 DNA follows: TGCGCCAGCAGCTTGCGCCAGGCAGACTATGGCTACACCTTC.

V gene TRBV24-1 combines with J gene TRBJ2-1; D is perhaps TRBD2 (6 bases). Germline V lookup: CDR1 KGHDR, CDR2 SFDVKD. V was clipped by 5 bases and J by 4 bases, with 8 bases between them. There are 13 residues in the CDR3. The CDR3 loop reads CATSGGTYNEQFF. In DNA, the CDR3 is TGTGCCACCAGTGGCGGGACGTACAATGAGCAGTTCTTC.

The rearrangement links TRBV9 to TRBJ1-2; D is ambiguous. CDR3 length: 15 amino acids. Looked up from germline, CDR1 is SGDLS and CDR2 is YYNGEE. V was cut by 0 bases and J by 0 bases, with 9 bases left in between. The CDR3 bases are TGTGCCAGCAGCGTAGGGCAAATTCCTAACTATGGCTACACCTTC. This sequence encodes CASSVGQIPNYGYTF. Full variable domain (missing parts from reference TRBV9 and TRBJ1-2): DSGVTQTPKHLITATGQRVTLRCSPRSGDLSVYWYQQSLDQGLQFLIQYYNGEERAKGNILERFSAQQFPDLHSELNLSSLELGDSALYFCASSVGQIPNYGYTFGSGTRLTVV.

The J gene is TRBJ1-6, the V gene TRBV7-4, with a weak D call TRBD1 (5 bases). Germline CDR1 is SGHVT and CDR2 is SQSDAQ. The CDR3 runs 15 residues. V was clipped by 7 bases and J by 8 bases, with 18 bases between them. CDR3 amino acids: CASNFAGPFDSPLHF. In DNA, the CDR3 is TGTGCCAGCAACTTTGCAGGGCCTTTTGATTCACCCCTCCACTTT.

About this clone: The sample has other DNA sequences that encode this CDR3 too. V usage is TRBV9 and J usage is TRBJ2-1; TRBD2 aligns across 8 bases. The CDR3 runs 16 residues. CDR1 and CDR2 from the germline V gene are SGDLS and YYNGEE. J lost 0 bases, V lost 2 bases, and 4 bases had no gene match. The CDR3 sequence is CASSVSGGSSYNEQFF. The CDR3, as DNA: TGTGCCAGCAGCGTCTCGGGGGGGAGCTCCTACAATGAGCAGTTCTTC. Variable domain in full (rest from reference TRBV9 and TRBJ2-1): DSGVTQTPKHLITATGQRVTLRCSPRSGDLSVYWYQQSLDQGLQFLIQYYNGEERAKGNILERFSAQQFPDLHSELNLSSLELGDSALYFCASSVSGGSSYNEQFFGPGTRLTVL.

CDR3 amino acids: CASSRGSGGIQETQYF. The CDR3 region has the DNA TGTGCCAGCAGCCGAGGTAGCGGGGGAATACAAGAGACCCAGTACTTC. V gene TRBV11-1 combines with J gene TRBJ2-5; the match to TRBD2 covers 9 bases. The germline V gene has CDR1 SGHAT and CDR2 FQDESV (reference sequence). The CDR3 is 16 residues long. V dropped 5 bases and J dropped 2; count of bases not matched to a gene: 9.

V is TRBV18 and J is TRBJ1-1, with D perhaps TRBD1 (6 bases). CDR3 length equals 19 residues. Germline V CDR1 and CDR2: KGHSH, LQKENI. Between the trimmed V and J ends, which lost 0 bases and 2 bases, there was a span of 22 bases. The CDR3 protein is CASSPPNRGILGGNTEAFF. As DNA, the CDR3 is TGTGCCAGCTCACCACCGAATAGGGGGATACTTGGGGGAAACACTGAAGCTTTCTTT.

The rearrangement uses TRBV19 and TRBJ1-5; 7 nucleotides agree with TRBD1. The V segment lost 5 bases and the J segment 4 bases; nucleotides outside the gene matches: 8. Per germline, CDR1 LNHDA and CDR2 SQIVND (reference sequence). This CDR3 comprises 15 residues. This CDR3 reads CASSVRDRTNQPQHF. The CDR3, as DNA: TGTGCCAGTAGTGTTCGGGACAGAACTAATCAGCCCCAGCATTTT.

The chain links TRBV3-1 (or the pseudogene TRBV3-2) to TRBJ1-6, with TRBD1 matching over 8 bases. The CDR3 consists of 16 residues. Trimming at V came to 4 bases and at J to 1 base, leaving 3 bases not matched to a gene. CDR1 is LGHDT, CDR2 YNNKEL, per germline (reference sequence). The chain's CDR3 is CASSLGQGSYNSPLHF. Here the CDR3 DNA reads TGTGCCAGCAGCCTTGGACAGGGTTCCTATAATTCACCCCTCCACTTT.